This TCR beta chain appears in the sequencing data of a study of beta chain features in type 1 diabetes (dated 2018 in TCRdb). Turning to the overall study: Patients and healthy donors did not differ in mean age, gender distribution, total cell number or subset yield. Across all samples, almost 110 million sorted cells were examined, and cell number per subset correlated strongly with RNA yield. In the study, recently diagnosed type 1 diabetes patients and matched healthy donors were compared on the TCRB repertoires of their sorted circulating CD4+ T cell subsets. Regulatory and stem cell-like memory subsets were isolated from only 8 patients and about eight healthy donors, whereas naive and central memory subsets came from all 30 or so donors.

Overall study outcomes, separate from this receptor: In all four CD4+ subsets, TCRB CDR3 length was moderately but significantly shorter in type 1 diabetes patients. Shorter templates might be favored by PCR, yet because patient and control samples were amplified and corrected together, any such skew would affect both groups equally. Because the HLA sub-analyses included only small numbers of individuals, any influence of HLA type on TCRB rearrangement was left unresolved. Naive, central memory and regulatory TCRB repertoires appeared more similar among patients than among healthy donors. Fewer insertions and more nucleotide deletions at VDJ recombination sites were observed in patients with type 1 diabetes, implying thymic rearrangement abnormalities. Because cDNA rather than genomic DNA was sequenced, highly expressing activated cells could have been over-represented, although no difference in activation and CD3 levels was found between groups.

From each donor, a single peripheral blood sample of 90 to 150 mL on average was drawn into heparinised tubes. A BD FACSAria II was used to sort naive, central memory, regulatory and stem cell-like memory CD4+ T cells with a panel that included CD45RO, CCR7, CD25, CD127, CD95 and CD27. A purity above 95% was achieved for all sorted populations. PBMCs were isolated right away by Lymphoprep density gradient centrifugation and were stained directly, without culture. So that batch effects would be minimized, each experiment stained and sorted samples in pairs, pairing one healthy donor with one patient. Notes on this clone: It lacks a known antigen. Base-call qualities are not available, and no considerably larger clone is one nucleotide away.

The High Capacity cDNA Reverse Transcription Kit was used to reverse transcribe all of the isolated RNA, meaning that expressed TCRB transcripts were what got sequenced. Stem cell-like memory T cell samples underwent survey-depth immunoSEQ sequencing, averaging roughly 1 million total reads per sample. After sorted cells were lysed in RLT buffer, RNA was extracted with DNase-treated RNeasy Micro or Mini kits, with the choice depending on cell number. Each cell subset was processed on its own to prevent cross-contamination, while patient and healthy donor samples were processed together. The immunoSEQ multiplex PCR was used to amplify TCRB sequences from cDNA, yielding 87-bp fragments that span the CDR3 region. The amplicons were sequenced using the Illumina HiSeq platform. The published analysis was carried out like this. Synthetic template baselines were used to correct PCR bias computationally, reads within Hamming distance 2 were collapsed, and singletons that could not be merged were discarded. By aligning reads against IMGT, V, D and J genes, CDR3 length, and insertions or deletions at six rearrangement sites were assigned. Within each subset, clonotype counts were normalized to the number of sorted cells before true diversity and Gini coefficients were calculated with the tcR R package. Repertoire sharing was quantified using the overlap coefficient calculated on TCRB nucleotide sequences. TCRdb carries this immuneACCESS record with in-frame sequences only. Its versions omit some clonotypes, under half of them owing to an unresolved V gene in the studies checked, with the rest unexplained. V and J calls plus clone size are reproduced from that table; the DNA served to infer D and trimming. This sample has 90,000 to 110,000 clones in its table, and 30% to 50% of those were observed once. About 0.07% of the sample is taken by the ten largest.

The germline V gene (reference sequence) supplies CDR1 SGHAT and CDR2 FQDESV. The CDR3 runs 14 amino acids, cysteine and phenylalanine included. Just CDR3 DNA is preserved here, 42 bases in frame from base 1. Trimming takes 2 bases off V and 5 bases off J; junction bases not matched to a gene: 5. Here the chain combines TRBV11-1 and TRBJ2-5; TRBD2 matches 7 bases in the middle. This TCR was recovered from a woman between 18 and 29 years old in good health. The sample consisted of stem cell memory CD4+ T cells from blood. Reading the label with the study, this specimen's cell subset or site is: stem cell-like memory CD4+ T cells. In nucleotides, the sequence is TGTGCCAGCAGCTTACAGCGGGGTCGGGAGACCCAGTACTTC. This gives the protein CASSLQRGRETQYF. The full variable domain, completed from the reference TRBV11-1 and TRBJ2-5 proteins outside the CDR3, reads EAEVAQSPRYKITEKSQAVAFWCDPISGHATLYWYRQILGQGPELLVQFQDESVVDDSQLPKDRFSAERLKGVDSTLKIQPAELGDSAMYLCASSLQRGRETQYFGPGTRLLVL.